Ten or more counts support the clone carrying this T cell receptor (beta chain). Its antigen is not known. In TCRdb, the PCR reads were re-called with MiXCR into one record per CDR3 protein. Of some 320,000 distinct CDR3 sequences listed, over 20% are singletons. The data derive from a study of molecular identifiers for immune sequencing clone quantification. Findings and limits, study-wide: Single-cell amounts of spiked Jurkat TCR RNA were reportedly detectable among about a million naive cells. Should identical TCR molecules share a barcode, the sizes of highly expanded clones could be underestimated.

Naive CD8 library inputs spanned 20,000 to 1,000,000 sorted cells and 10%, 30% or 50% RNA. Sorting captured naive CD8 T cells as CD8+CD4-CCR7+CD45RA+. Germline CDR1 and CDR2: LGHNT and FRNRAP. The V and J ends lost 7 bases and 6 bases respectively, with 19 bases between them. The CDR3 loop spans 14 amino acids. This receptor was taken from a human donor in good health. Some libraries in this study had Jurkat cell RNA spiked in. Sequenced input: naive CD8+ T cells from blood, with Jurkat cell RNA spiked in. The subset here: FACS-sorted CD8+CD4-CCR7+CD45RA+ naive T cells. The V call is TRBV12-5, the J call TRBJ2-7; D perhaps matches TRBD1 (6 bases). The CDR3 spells CASAPDSYPSEQYF. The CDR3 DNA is TGTGCTAGTGCCCCGGACAGTTACCCGAGCGAGCAGTACTTC.